A selection of T cell receptor beta chains follows, all from one sample in a study of T cells after yellow fever vaccination. TCRdb passed the 5' RACE reads through MiXCR, listing each CDR3 protein once. The profile covers around 330,000 distinct CDR3 sequences, with about 3.5% appearing a single time and around 24% taken by the ten largest. The source was PBMCs, collected on the day of the yellow fever booster vaccination. These receptor sequences come from a young man who received the YFV17D yellow fever vaccine. Both conserved end residues are part of each CDR3.

>TRBJ2-1|TRBV9
CASSETSASYNEQFF
>TRBJ2-3|TRBV5-1
CASSPIAGETDTQYF
>TRBJ2-6|TRBV4-1
CASSLTAGANVLTF
>TRBJ2-1|TRBV6-6
CASTGRQGIFLLNEQFF
>TRBJ1-1|TRBV19
CATLGRGTVNTEAFF
>TRBJ2-2|TRBV7-9
CASSHRKDRANTGELFF
>TRBJ1-2|TRBV20-1
CSARGPLLTNYGYTF
>TRBJ2-7|TRBV6-5
CASSYGVGPTYEQYF
>TRBJ2-6|TRBV7-9
CASSLGQGSSGANVLTF
>TRBJ1-1|TRBV5-1
CASSPFSGDTEAFF
>TRBJ2-3|TRBV7-9
CASSSLAGPDGTDTQYF
>TRBJ2-1|TRBV12-3/TRBV12-4
CASSFNSGGEQFF
>TRBJ2-2|TRBV11-2
CASRGGPYTGELFF
>TRBJ1-1|TRBV6-5
CASSRRSVGNTEAFF
>TRBJ1-1|TRBV6-2/TRBV6-3
CASSHTGLEAFF
>TRBJ2-1|TRBV29-1
CSVAKSRENEQFF
>TRBJ1-6|TRBV5-1
CASSLAPDRADSPLHF
>TRBJ1-1|TRBV19
CASSIAGVTEAFF
>TRBJ1-2|TRBV5-1
CASSRGDRDRAGGYTF
>TRBJ2-1|TRBV6-6
CASSYKWRGGGKGDEQFF
>TRBJ1-6|TRBV5-4
CASSLWDPSDSPLHF
>TRBJ2-7|TRBV7-9
CASSLGTGGSPYEQYF
>TRBJ2-5|TRBV9
CASSVAGGEETQYF
>TRBJ2-7|TRBV6-2/TRBV6-3
CASSYFGGSGYEQYF
>TRBJ2-3|TRBV20-1
CSARVKPWRGGDPQADTQYF
>TRBJ1-6|TRBV4-2
CASSQDRGNSLHF
>TRBJ1-2|TRBV12-3/TRBV12-4
CASSPSGTGYGYTF
>TRBJ2-3|TRBV5-1
CASSLAVASGGGFTDTQYF
>TRBJ1-6|TRBV11-2
CASSPYLFGEEVSPLHF
>TRBJ2-3|TRBV5-6
CASSLRDGDTQYF